This T cell receptor beta chain was documented in a study of T cell responses to AZD1222 COVID-19 vaccine. The repertoire was sequenced with immunoSEQ multiplex PCR; TCRdb's copy has only in-frame clones and lacks some. The sample includes around 60,000 clones, around 90% of them seen just once. Whole-study results and caveats: Within unmutated variant regions lay the reported targets of nearly half of spike-specific TCRs. Repertoire sampling occurred only after the peak T cell response.

As for this clone: The antigen is not known.

The CDR3 extends over 13 amino acids. V gave up 2 bases and J gave up 7 bases, with 12 bases separating them. Germline V gene sequence: CDR1 GTSNPN, CDR2 SVGIG (reference sequence). Sequencing used peripheral blood, obtained on day 0 of AZD1222 vaccination. V and J are TRBV30 and TRBJ1-5; the D is unclear. The sequence was collected from an adult in good health. CDR3 in DNA: TGTGCCTGGAGTTACGGGGTAGGCCAGCCCCAGCATTTT. The encoded protein is CAWSYGVGQPQHF.